This section outlines one TCR beta chain sequence together with its context. Its antigen remains unknown. Compared with germline, one end of the junction differs, possibly owing to a read error. The CDR3 spans 13 residues. CDR1 MDHEN and CDR2 SYDVKM come from the germline V gene. Repertoires were generated with immunoSEQ multiplex PCR, while TCRdb's copy carries only in-frame clones and drops some. Of about 81,000 clones in the sample, about 89% were seen once. These data come from a study of graft-versus-host responses after intestinal transplantation. The sequencing here drew on unstimulated CD4+ T cells sorted from spleen or lymph node cells, taken before intestinal transplant. This receptor was taken from a human donor who received an intestinal transplant. The rearrangement joins TRBV28 to TRBJ2-7; TRBD2 agrees at 13 bases. CDR3 sequence (DNA): TGTGCCAGCAGCCGGACTAGCGGGAGCCGGAGGGACTTC. This translates into CASSRTSGSRRDF.